This entry lists 10 T cell receptor beta chains sequenced from one sample in a study of blood T cell repertoires in COVID-19. Method: immunoSEQ multiplex PCR; TCRdb's copy keeps in-frame clones and lacks some. The sample gives about 40,000 clones, about 90% of which show up once; 9.2% is in the top ten. Material: peripheral blood. Source of these receptors: a man aged 45-65 years with active COVID-19.

The rearrangement uses TRBV6-1 and TRBJ1-4, with unresolved D. The CDR3 runs 15 residues. V was pared by 0 bases and J by 9 bases, with 14 bases between. Germline lookup yields CDR1 MNHNS and CDR2 SASEGT. CDR3: CASSEAGGFDKKLFF. CDR3 DNA: TGTGCCAGCAGTGAAGCGGGAGGGTTTGATAAAAAACTGTTTTTT.

V gene TRBV9 combines with J gene TRBJ2-1; TRBD2 aligns across 14 bases. The V gene's germline CDR1 is SGDLS and CDR2 YYNGEE. V dropped 4 bases and J dropped 9; count of bases not matched to a gene: 6. The CDR3 has 15 residues. CDR3 amino acids: CASSQTSGRAGEQFF. CDR3 DNA sequence: TGTGCCAGCAGCCAGACTAGCGGGAGGGCAGGTGAGCAGTTCTTC.

This clone has just one count. The rearrangement links TRBV4-1 to TRBJ2-7, with a weak D call TRBD1 (6 bases). The CDR3 sequence is 14 residues long. The V end lost 1 base, the J end lost 4 bases, and 11 bases lay between the germline ends. CDR1 and CDR2 (germline): MGHRA, YSYEKL. CDR3 in amino acids: CASSQGQGLYEQYF. CDR3 sequence (DNA): TGCGCCAGCAGCCAAGGGCAGGGGCTTTACGAGCAGTACTTC.

The chain couples TRBV9 to TRBJ1-2; a possible D gene is TRBD1 (5 bases). This CDR3 is 13 amino acids long. Germline V gene data show CDR1 as SGDLS and CDR2 as YYNGEE. V lost 0 bases to trimming and J lost 8 bases, with 11 bases between them. In DNA form, the CDR3 reads TGTGCCAGCAGCGTAGTCCAGGGCGGCGGCTACACCTTC. It translates to CASSVVQGGGYTF.

This chain connects TRBV28 to TRBJ1-6, with 7 positions matching TRBD1. V lost 5 bases to trimming and J lost 8 bases; unmatched junction nucleotides: 12. The CDR3 spans 16 residues. The germline V gene has CDR1 MDHEN and CDR2 SYDVKM. CDR3 DNA: TGTGCCAGCAGTGAAGACAGGGCTCCGCGGGATTCACCCCTCCACTTT. This translates into CASSEDRAPRDSPLHF.

This chain links TRBV21-1 with TRBJ2-1; TRBD2, the table's D call, lacks a check against the DNA. TRBV21-1 corresponds to a pseudogene. The CDR3 is 19 residues long. CDR3: CASSARLAGVSPPSNEQFF. CDR3 DNA: TGTGCCAGCAGCGCAAGACTAGCGGGAGTTTCCCCACCCTCCAATGAGCAGTTCTTC.

V gene TRBV18 combines with J gene TRBJ2-5; D perhaps matches TRBD1 (5 bases). This CDR3 contains 14 residues. V dropped 2 bases and J dropped 1 base, with 8 bases sitting between them. In germline, CDR1 is KGHSH, CDR2 LQKENI. CDR3 sequence reads: CASSPTGLQETQYF. Written as DNA, the CDR3 is TGTGCCAGCTCACCAACAGGTCTCCAAGAGACCCAGTACTTC.

The V call is TRBV11-2, the J call TRBJ1-2; 9 bases line up with TRBD1. The germline CDR1 and CDR2 sequences are SGHAT and FQNNGV. J lost 4 bases, V lost 5 bases, and 11 bases had no gene match. The CDR3 totals 16 residues. The CDR3 DNA sequence: TGTGCCAGCAGCCCCGGGACAGGGTCCAATTCCTATGGCTACACCTTC. Translated, it gives CASSPGTGSNSYGYTF. Full variable domain (rest looked up from reference TRBV11-2 and TRBJ1-2): EAGVAQSPRYKIIEKRQSVAFWCNPISGHATLYWYQQILGQGPKLLIQFQNNGVVDDSQLPKDRFSAERLKGVDSTLKIQPAKLEDSAVYLCASSPGTGSNSYGYTFGSGTRLTVV.

The J gene is TRBJ2-5, the V gene TRBV30; 8 bases are a match to TRBD1. Trimming removed 5 bases from V and 3 bases from J; junction bases left unmatched: 11. This CDR3 has 15 residues. Germline CDR1 GTSNPN, CDR2 SVGIG (reference sequence). The CDR3 region is CAWDRGRLGEETQYF. The CDR3 bases are TGTGCCTGGGACAGGGGCCGACTGGGCGAAGAGACCCAGTACTTC.

The chain employs TRBV7-9 and TRBJ1-1; D not resolved. This CDR3 has 12 amino acids. V was trimmed by 2 bases and J by 2 bases, leaving 3 bases between them. CDR1 is SEHNR, CDR2 FQNEAQ, per germline (reference sequence). Here the CDR3 DNA reads TGTGCCAGCAGCTTAACAAACACTGAAGCTTTCTTT. Residues: CASSLTNTEAFF.